The T cell receptor (beta chain) under discussion was sequenced for a study of T cells in Graves' hyperthyroidism and ophthalmopathy. Study-level information: It was at initial diagnosis, before any treatment, that peripheral blood was collected. Findings and limits, study-wide: From stable hyperthyroidism, ophthalmopathy was set apart by a 13 V-J model.

RNA transcripts served as the template for amplifying TCR beta CDR3 regions. The HTBI primer set drove a first-round RT-PCR of the TCR CDR3. TCRdb re-derived calls from the multiplex PCR reads in MiXCR, one entry per CDR3 protein. The sample includes 250,000 to 300,000 distinct CDR3 sequences, roughly 14% of them seen just once. Trimming took off 3 bases at V and 0 bases at J, with 5 bases between the two ends. Per the germline V gene, CDR1 is MDHEN and CDR2 is SYDVKM. This CDR3 comprises 14 residues. This clonotype was seen many times. What it recognizes is unknown. The sequence derives from a woman in her forties with Graves' hyperthyroidism that later progressed to Graves' ophthalmopathy. This chain uses TRBV28 with TRBJ1-4; D is undetermined. Sequencing used blood. The CDR3 bases are TGTGCCAGCAGTTTTTATGCAACTAATGAAAAACTGTTTTTT. Its translation is CASSFYATNEKLFF.